This is a list of T cell receptor beta chains from one sample in a study of blood T cell repertoires in COVID-19. Clones were sequenced by immunoSEQ multiplex PCR, and TCRdb holds only the in-frame ones, with some missing. The table includes about 150,000 clones, about three quarters detected once. The material sequenced was peripheral blood. Receptor source: a man aged 45-65 years with acute or convalescent COVID-19. Both conserved end residues are part of each CDR3. The order of the fields is CDR3 length, J gene, clone size, V gene, D gene, CDR3 DNA, CDR3 protein. The D gene is left open where the match is weak. Some rows mark clone size as missing; the rest say once, few, many or name a class of expanded clone.

cdr3_length: 14
j_call: TRBJ2-2
clone_size: once
v_call: TRBV19
d_call: TRBD1
cdr3_nt: TGTGCCATACGGGACAGGGGGCGCGGCGGGGAGCTGTTTTTT
cdr3_aa: CAIRDRGRGGELFF

cdr3_length: 18
j_call: TRBJ2-7
clone_size: NA
v_call: TRBV7-8
d_call: TRBD2
cdr3_nt: TGTGCCAGCAGCCCGGGACTAGCGGGGGGGGCGGAGATCTACGAGCAGTACTTC
cdr3_aa: CASSPGLAGGAEIYEQYF

cdr3_length: 12
j_call: TRBJ1-5
clone_size: NA
v_call: TRBV12-3/TRBV12-4
d_call: NA
cdr3_nt: TGTGCCAGCAGCACAGGGTCCCAGCCCCAGCATTTT
cdr3_aa: CASSTGSQPQHF

cdr3_length: 14
j_call: TRBJ2-5
clone_size: NA
v_call: TRBV19
d_call: NA
cdr3_nt: TGTGCCAGTAGTCGGAGCCAGGGCAGGCAGACCCAGTACTTC
cdr3_aa: CASSRSQGRQTQYF

cdr3_length: 14
j_call: TRBJ2-7
clone_size: NA
v_call: TRBV9
d_call: NA
cdr3_nt: TGTGCCAGCAGCGTCACAGGGATCAGCTACGAGCAGTACTTC
cdr3_aa: CASSVTGISYEQYF

cdr3_length: 13
j_call: TRBJ2-5
clone_size: NA
v_call: TRBV18
d_call: NA
cdr3_nt: TGTGCCAGCTCACCCGCGGCTCAAGAGACCCAGTACTTC
cdr3_aa: CASSPAAQETQYF

cdr3_length: 15
j_call: TRBJ1-3
clone_size: NA
v_call: TRBV6-1
d_call: TRBD1
cdr3_nt: TGTGCCAGCAGTGAGGACAGGGTTTCGGGAAACACCATATATTTT
cdr3_aa: CASSEDRVSGNTIYF

cdr3_length: 13
j_call: TRBJ1-1
clone_size: NA
v_call: TRBV12-3/TRBV12-4
d_call: NA
cdr3_nt: TGTGCCAGCAGCCAGACAGGGAACACTGAAGCTTTCTTT
cdr3_aa: CASSQTGNTEAFF

cdr3_length: 13
j_call: TRBJ1-2
clone_size: NA
v_call: TRBV2
d_call: NA
cdr3_nt: TGTGCCAGCAGTCGAGACTCGGTATATGGCTACACCTTC
cdr3_aa: CASSRDSVYGYTF

cdr3_length: 19
j_call: TRBJ2-5
clone_size: few
v_call: TRBV11-3
d_call: TRBD2
cdr3_nt: TGTGCCAGCAGCCTATATGAGGGACTAGCGGGGGTATCCCCAGAGACCCAGTACTTC
cdr3_aa: CASSLYEGLAGVSPETQYF

cdr3_length: 18
j_call: TRBJ1-6
clone_size: NA
v_call: TRBV7-8
d_call: NA
cdr3_nt: TGTGCCAGCAGCTCTAGCTTTGTGGGAAGCTCCTATAATTCACCCCTCCACTTT
cdr3_aa: CASSSSFVGSSYNSPLHF

cdr3_length: 14
j_call: TRBJ2-3
clone_size: NA
v_call: TRBV10-3
d_call: NA
cdr3_nt: TGTGCCATCAGTGGCCAGGGGTTCGCAGATACGCAGTATTTT
cdr3_aa: CAISGQGFADTQYF

cdr3_length: 14
j_call: TRBJ1-5
clone_size: NA
v_call: TRBV7-2
d_call: NA
cdr3_nt: TGTGCCAGCAGCTTAGGACGGGTCAATCAGCCCCAGCATTTT
cdr3_aa: CASSLGRVNQPQHF

cdr3_length: 13
j_call: TRBJ1-4
clone_size: NA
v_call: TRBV19
d_call: TRBD1
cdr3_nt: TGTGCCAGTAACCAGGGGGGCCGGGAAAAACTGTTTTTT
cdr3_aa: CASNQGGREKLFF

cdr3_length: 15
j_call: TRBJ1-1
clone_size: NA
v_call: TRBV5-5
d_call: NA
cdr3_nt: TGTGCCAGCAGCTTGGGGCCCACGCGGAGCACTGAAGCTTTCTTT
cdr3_aa: CASSLGPTRSTEAFF

cdr3_length: 13
j_call: TRBJ2-1
clone_size: NA
v_call: TRBV3-1/TRBV3-2
d_call: TRBD2
cdr3_nt: TGTGCCAGCAGATTCGGGGGGTCCAATGAGCAGTTCTTC
cdr3_aa: CASRFGGSNEQFF

cdr3_length: 19
j_call: TRBJ2-1
clone_size: once
v_call: TRBV5-8
d_call: TRBD2
cdr3_nt: TGTGCCAGCAGCGCGTCCGGGACTAGCGGGGGGGCCTACTACAATGAGCAGTTCTTC
cdr3_aa: CASSASGTSGGAYYNEQFF

cdr3_length: 15
j_call: TRBJ2-3
clone_size: NA
v_call: TRBV27
d_call: NA
cdr3_nt: TGTGCCAGCAGTTTACTTGCGACTAGCACAGATACGCAGTATTTT
cdr3_aa: CASSLLATSTDTQYF

cdr3_length: 12
j_call: TRBJ2-2
clone_size: NA
v_call: TRBV11-3
d_call: NA
cdr3_nt: TGTGCCAGCAGCTTATTAGCCGGGGAGCTGTTTTTT
cdr3_aa: CASSLLAGELFF

cdr3_length: 13
j_call: TRBJ1-5
clone_size: NA
v_call: TRBV7-8
d_call: NA
cdr3_nt: TGTGCCACCCAGGCCAGTGCAAGCCAGCCCCAGCATTTT
cdr3_aa: CATQASASQPQHF

cdr3_length: 22
j_call: TRBJ2-1
clone_size: once
v_call: TRBV7-8
d_call: TRBD2
cdr3_nt: TGTGCCAGCAGCCCTAGGTACTTTGGCCTAGCGGGGCCCGCTGGTGAGGACAATGAGCAGTTCTTC
cdr3_aa: CASSPRYFGLAGPAGEDNEQFF

cdr3_length: 13
j_call: TRBJ1-2
clone_size: NA
v_call: TRBV27
d_call: NA
cdr3_nt: TGTGCCAGCAGGACAGGATCGAACTATGGCTACACCTTC
cdr3_aa: CASRTGSNYGYTF

cdr3_length: 17
j_call: TRBJ1-6
clone_size: NA
v_call: TRBV5-6
d_call: TRBD1
cdr3_nt: TGTGCCAGCAGCCCGACAGGGGTGATCAGGGGACGCTCACCCCTCCACTTT
cdr3_aa: CASSPTGVIRGRSPLHF

cdr3_length: 12
j_call: TRBJ1-2
clone_size: NA
v_call: TRBV19
d_call: NA
cdr3_nt: TGTGCCAGTACGGGAGCTAACTATGGCTACACCTTC
cdr3_aa: CASTGANYGYTF

cdr3_length: 14
j_call: TRBJ2-1
clone_size: NA
v_call: TRBV28
d_call: TRBD1
cdr3_nt: TGTGCCAGCAGTTTTGGCAGGGGGCGCGGTGAGCAGTTCTTC
cdr3_aa: CASSFGRGRGEQFF

cdr3_length: 15
j_call: TRBJ1-3
clone_size: NA
v_call: TRBV5-4
d_call: TRBD1
cdr3_nt: TGTGCCAGCAGCTTGAGGACAGGGCTAGGAAACACCATATATTTT
cdr3_aa: CASSLRTGLGNTIYF

cdr3_length: 15
j_call: TRBJ2-7
clone_size: NA
v_call: TRBV6-1
d_call: TRBD1
cdr3_nt: TGTGCCAGCAGTGACACTAGACAGGGGCTCAACGAGCAGTACTTC
cdr3_aa: CASSDTRQGLNEQYF

cdr3_length: 15
j_call: TRBJ2-2
clone_size: NA
v_call: TRBV28
d_call: TRBD2
cdr3_nt: TGTGCCAGCATTAGCGGGGGGGGTTACACCGGGGAGCTGTTTTTT
cdr3_aa: CASISGGGYTGELFF

cdr3_length: 14
j_call: TRBJ2-1
clone_size: few
v_call: TRBV7-9
d_call: NA
cdr3_nt: TGTGCCAGCAGCTACGACAGGAAGAATGATGAGCAGTTCTTC
cdr3_aa: CASSYDRKNDEQFF

cdr3_length: 14
j_call: TRBJ2-7
clone_size: NA
v_call: TRBV13
d_call: TRBD1
cdr3_nt: TGTGCCAGCAGCTTAGGACAGGGGAACCACGAGCAGTACTTC
cdr3_aa: CASSLGQGNHEQYF

cdr3_length: 16
j_call: TRBJ1-3
clone_size: NA
v_call: TRBV11-2
d_call: TRBD1
cdr3_nt: TGTGCCAGCAGCTTAGAGACAGGGGGGGCTGGAAACACCATATATTTT
cdr3_aa: CASSLETGGAGNTIYF

cdr3_length: 10
j_call: TRBJ2-7
clone_size: NA
v_call: TRBV27
d_call: NA
cdr3_nt: TGTGCCAGCGGAGCCTACGAGCAGTACTTC
cdr3_aa: CASGAYEQYF

cdr3_length: 15
j_call: TRBJ2-7
clone_size: few
v_call: TRBV27
d_call: TRBD1
cdr3_nt: TGTGCCAGCGCCTCCGGGACAGGGTTGTTGTACGAGCAGTACTTC
cdr3_aa: CASASGTGLLYEQYF

cdr3_length: 14
j_call: TRBJ2-1
clone_size: NA
v_call: TRBV7-8
d_call: TRBD2
cdr3_nt: TGTGCCAGCACCAGCGGGGGGGCGTTCAATGAGCAGTTCTTC
cdr3_aa: CASTSGGAFNEQFF

cdr3_length: 15
j_call: TRBJ1-3
clone_size: NA
v_call: TRBV6-6
d_call: NA
cdr3_nt: TGTGCCAGCAGTTATGGGCCGATCTCTGGAAACACCATATATTTT
cdr3_aa: CASSYGPISGNTIYF